Listed below are T cell receptor beta chains from one sample, sequenced in a study of T cell repertoires in cytomegalovirus infection. TCRdb re-called the reads with MiXCR, one entry per CDR3 protein. The sample lists 630,000 or so distinct CDR3 sequences, 24% occurring once. The sequencing input was CD8+ T cells from PBMCs. The receptors were gathered from a human donor in good health (CMV status not recorded). Some clones in this sample may be carry-over from other donors' samples. Each CDR3 is given with its conserved first and last residue. A D gene is named only where the DNA matches it firmly. Clone sizes are given selectively: once, few, many, or a class where the clone is expanded.

cdr3_length: 15; d_call: TRBD1; j_call: TRBJ1-1; clone_size: -; v_call: TRBV6-6; cdr3_nt: TGTGCCAGCAGTTACAAGGGACAGGGGGCCACTGAAGCTTTCTTT; cdr3_aa: CASSYKGQGATEAFF
cdr3_length: 17; d_call: -; j_call: TRBJ1-1; clone_size: -; v_call: TRBV6-2/TRBV6-3; cdr3_nt: TGTGCCAGCAGTTACTCGGTGGACTTTACCATGAACACTGAAGCTTTCTTT; cdr3_aa: CASSYSVDFTMNTEAFF
cdr3_length: 15; d_call: -; j_call: TRBJ1-1; clone_size: few; v_call: TRBV6-5; cdr3_nt: TGTGCCAGCAGTTTTAACACAAGGTTGAGCACTGAAGCTTTCTTT; cdr3_aa: CASSFNTRLSTEAFF
cdr3_length: 14; d_call: -; j_call: TRBJ1-5; clone_size: few; v_call: TRBV7-8; cdr3_nt: TGTGCCAGCAGCTTGACAAATAGCAATCAGCCCCAGCATTTT; cdr3_aa: CASSLTNSNQPQHF
cdr3_length: 16; d_call: TRBD2; j_call: TRBJ2-5; clone_size: few; v_call: TRBV7-7; cdr3_nt: TGTGCTAGCAGTTCCGGAGCGGGGGCGGTCCAAGAGACCCAGTACTTC; cdr3_aa: CASSSGAGAVQETQYF
cdr3_length: 15; d_call: -; j_call: TRBJ2-3; clone_size: -; v_call: TRBV13; cdr3_nt: TGTGCCAGCAGCTTAGGCAGGGATAGCACAGATACGCAGTATTTT; cdr3_aa: CASSLGRDSTDTQYF
cdr3_length: 14; d_call: -; j_call: TRBJ1-4; clone_size: once; v_call: TRBV6-5; cdr3_nt: TGTGCCAGCAGTTACCCGGGTGGGAGTGAAAAACTGTTTTTT; cdr3_aa: CASSYPGGSEKLFF
cdr3_length: 15; d_call: -; j_call: TRBJ2-1; clone_size: -; v_call: TRBV25-1; cdr3_nt: TGTGCCAGCAGTGACACCCCCAGCTCCTACAATGAGCAGTTCTTC; cdr3_aa: CASSDTPSSYNEQFF
cdr3_length: 15; d_call: -; j_call: TRBJ2-1; clone_size: once; v_call: TRBV29-1; cdr3_nt: TGCAGCGTTGAACGGACGGACCGGAGTTCCAATGAGCAGTTCTTC; cdr3_aa: CSVERTDRSSNEQFF
cdr3_length: 14; d_call: -; j_call: TRBJ1-3; clone_size: -; v_call: TRBV29-1; cdr3_nt: TGCAGCGCTGCGGAAAAGAGCTCTGGAAACACCATATATTTT; cdr3_aa: CSAAEKSSGNTIYF
cdr3_length: 15; d_call: -; j_call: TRBJ1-1; clone_size: -; v_call: TRBV7-9; cdr3_nt: TGTGCCAGCAGCTCCGCGGGACTCCTCGGAGGTGCGGCTTTCTTT; cdr3_aa: CASSSAGLLGGAAFF
cdr3_length: 14; d_call: -; j_call: TRBJ2-1; clone_size: -; v_call: TRBV20-1; cdr3_nt: TGCAGTGCTAGAGCTTTAGGGGTTGGAGATGAGCAGTTCTTC; cdr3_aa: CSARALGVGDEQFF
cdr3_length: 17; d_call: TRBD1; j_call: TRBJ1-2; clone_size: -; v_call: TRBV14; cdr3_nt: TGTGCCAGCAGCCAAGTAGTTGGGACAGCGTTATTCTATGGCTACATCTTC; cdr3_aa: CASSQVVGTALFYGYIF
cdr3_length: 15; d_call: -; j_call: TRBJ2-2; clone_size: -; v_call: TRBV20-1; cdr3_nt: TGCAGTCTCGGAACCGAAAAAGGGCTTACCGGGGAGCTGTTTTTT; cdr3_aa: CSLGTEKGLTGELFF
cdr3_length: 18; d_call: -; j_call: TRBJ2-2; clone_size: -; v_call: TRBV6-2/TRBV6-3; cdr3_nt: TGTGCCAGCAGTCCAGAAAAGATGGGGTTCGCGAACACCGGGGAGCTGTTTTTT; cdr3_aa: CASSPEKMGFANTGELFF
cdr3_length: 14; d_call: TRBD1; j_call: TRBJ1-1; clone_size: -; v_call: TRBV7-9; cdr3_nt: TGTGCCAGCAGCGGGACAGGGACCGGAAAGGGAGCTTTCTTT; cdr3_aa: CASSGTGTGKGAFF
cdr3_length: 16; d_call: TRBD1; j_call: TRBJ2-6; clone_size: -; v_call: TRBV2; cdr3_nt: TGTGCCAGCAGTCTGGACAGGGAGGCAGGGGCCAACGTCCTGACTTTC; cdr3_aa: CASSLDREAGANVLTF
cdr3_length: 17; d_call: -; j_call: TRBJ2-3; clone_size: few; v_call: TRBV5-4; cdr3_nt: TGTGCCAGCAGCTCAAAATCGGGACTCCAACCCCCAGATACGCAGTATTTT; cdr3_aa: CASSSKSGLQPPDTQYF
cdr3_length: 11; d_call: -; j_call: TRBJ1-1; clone_size: many; v_call: TRBV6-6; cdr3_nt: TGTGCCACCAGGACACTTAAGGGGGGCTTCTTT; cdr3_aa: CATRTLKGGFF
cdr3_length: 13; d_call: TRBD1; j_call: TRBJ2-7; clone_size: few; v_call: TRBV2; cdr3_nt: TGTGCCAGCATTGAACCTACAGGGGTGAAGCAGTACTTC; cdr3_aa: CASIEPTGVKQYF
cdr3_length: 12; d_call: -; j_call: TRBJ2-3; clone_size: -; v_call: TRBV3-1; cdr3_nt: TGTGCCAGCAGCCAACACTCAGATACGCAGTATTTT; cdr3_aa: CASSQHSDTQYF
cdr3_length: 16; d_call: -; j_call: TRBJ2-3; clone_size: many; v_call: TRBV7-6; cdr3_nt: TGTGCCAGCAGCAAACATCCGGCACTCAGCACAGATACGCAGTATTTT; cdr3_aa: CASSKHPALSTDTQYF
cdr3_length: 12; d_call: TRBD1; j_call: TRBJ2-5; clone_size: few; v_call: TRBV20-1; cdr3_nt: TGCAGTGCTTGGACAGGGATTGAGACCCAGTACTTC; cdr3_aa: CSAWTGIETQYF
cdr3_length: 17; d_call: TRBD2; j_call: TRBJ2-1; clone_size: many; v_call: TRBV7-8; cdr3_nt: TGTGCCAGCAGCCCATACTCAGCGGGGAACTCCTACAATGAGCAGTTCTTC; cdr3_aa: CASSPYSAGNSYNEQFF
cdr3_length: 13; d_call: -; j_call: TRBJ2-7; clone_size: few; v_call: TRBV25-1; cdr3_nt: TGTGCCAGCAGTGAACGTGGGACCTACGAGCAGTACTTC; cdr3_aa: CASSERGTYEQYF
cdr3_length: 13; d_call: -; j_call: TRBJ1-2; clone_size: few; v_call: TRBV2; cdr3_nt: TGTGCCAGCCAGACGTTCCCCCTCTATGGCTACACCTTC; cdr3_aa: CASQTFPLYGYTF
cdr3_length: 13; d_call: -; j_call: TRBJ2-1; clone_size: few; v_call: TRBV29-1; cdr3_nt: TGCAGCGTTGGGAGGGGCCCGAACAATGAGCAGTTCTTC; cdr3_aa: CSVGRGPNNEQFF
cdr3_length: 17; d_call: TRBD2; j_call: TRBJ2-3; clone_size: few; v_call: TRBV10-3; cdr3_nt: TGTGCCATCAGTGAGGGACTAGCGGGGGGATTCACAGATACGCAGTATTTT; cdr3_aa: CAISEGLAGGFTDTQYF
cdr3_length: 17; d_call: -; j_call: TRBJ2-3; clone_size: many; v_call: TRBV7-6; cdr3_nt: TGTGCCAGCAGCTTAGGGGGGGCGCCGGGGAGCACAGATACGCAGTATTTT; cdr3_aa: CASSLGGAPGSTDTQYF
cdr3_length: 15; d_call: -; j_call: TRBJ1-2; clone_size: many; v_call: TRBV6-2/TRBV6-3; cdr3_nt: TGTGCCAGCAGCTACCGGGACGGCGTCCCATATGGCTACACCTTC; cdr3_aa: CASSYRDGVPYGYTF
cdr3_length: 17; d_call: -; j_call: TRBJ1-4; clone_size: -; v_call: TRBV15; cdr3_nt: TGTGCCACCAGCAGAGTATGGGTGGGGGCAACTAATGAAAAACTGTTTTTT; cdr3_aa: CATSRVWVGATNEKLFF
cdr3_length: 16; d_call: -; j_call: TRBJ2-4; clone_size: -; v_call: TRBV29-1; cdr3_nt: TGCAGCGTTGAATGCGGGATCGACGAGGCCAAAAACATTCAGTACTTC; cdr3_aa: CSVECGIDEAKNIQYF
cdr3_length: 16; d_call: TRBD2; j_call: TRBJ2-4; clone_size: few; v_call: TRBV2; cdr3_nt: TGTGCCAGCAGTGATTTGCCTAGCGGTGCCAAAAACATTCAGTACTTC; cdr3_aa: CASSDLPSGAKNIQYF
cdr3_length: 13; d_call: -; j_call: TRBJ1-1; clone_size: -; v_call: TRBV14; cdr3_nt: TGTGCCAGCAGCGGCCTAATGAACACTGAAGCTTTCTTT; cdr3_aa: CASSGLMNTEAFF
cdr3_length: 16; d_call: -; j_call: TRBJ1-3; clone_size: -; v_call: TRBV7-9; cdr3_nt: TGTGCCAGCAGACACCCATCGAACAGCTCTGGAAACACCATATATTTT; cdr3_aa: CASRHPSNSSGNTIYF
cdr3_length: 12; d_call: -; j_call: TRBJ1-1; clone_size: -; v_call: TRBV15; cdr3_nt: TGTGCCACCAGCAGACAGCGCACTGAAGCTTTCTTT; cdr3_aa: CATSRQRTEAFF
cdr3_length: 13; d_call: -; j_call: TRBJ1-5; clone_size: -; v_call: TRBV6-2/TRBV6-3; cdr3_nt: TGTGCCAGCAGTCACAGAAGCAATCAGCCCCAGCATTTT; cdr3_aa: CASSHRSNQPQHF
cdr3_length: 13; d_call: -; j_call: TRBJ2-3; clone_size: few; v_call: TRBV4-2; cdr3_nt: TGTGCCAGCAGCCAAGATTGGGCAGATACGCAGTATTTT; cdr3_aa: CASSQDWADTQYF
cdr3_length: 14; d_call: -; j_call: TRBJ1-1; clone_size: -; v_call: TRBV5-1; cdr3_nt: TGCGCCAGCAGCGTACAGAATATTTACACTGAAGCTTTCTTT; cdr3_aa: CASSVQNIYTEAFF
cdr3_length: 15; d_call: -; j_call: TRBJ2-2; clone_size: few; v_call: TRBV28; cdr3_nt: TGTGCCAGCAGTTTTTACAGGGAAAGGACCGGGGAGCTGTTTTTT; cdr3_aa: CASSFYRERTGELFF
cdr3_length: 12; d_call: -; j_call: TRBJ1-4; clone_size: -; v_call: TRBV5-6; cdr3_nt: TGTGCCAGCAGGACGGCGGGGGAAAAACTGTTTTTT; cdr3_aa: CASRTAGEKLFF
cdr3_length: 15; d_call: -; j_call: TRBJ2-5; clone_size: many; v_call: TRBV7-8; cdr3_nt: TGTGCCAGCAGCCCAGGAGCCTGGACCCAAGAGACCCAGTACTTC; cdr3_aa: CASSPGAWTQETQYF
cdr3_length: 14; d_call: TRBD1; j_call: TRBJ2-5; clone_size: -; v_call: TRBV2; cdr3_nt: TGTGCCAGCAGGGGGGACAGGAACGGGGAGACCCAGTACTTC; cdr3_aa: CASRGDRNGETQYF
cdr3_length: 15; d_call: -; j_call: TRBJ1-2; clone_size: -; v_call: TRBV10-3; cdr3_nt: TGTGCCATCAGTGAGTTTCAAGACGAAGACTATGGCTACACCTTC; cdr3_aa: CAISEFQDEDYGYTF
cdr3_length: 17; d_call: -; j_call: TRBJ2-3; clone_size: few; v_call: TRBV14; cdr3_nt: TGTGCCAGCAGCCAAGATTGGATTGGGACACTCCCAGATACGCAGTATTTT; cdr3_aa: CASSQDWIGTLPDTQYF
cdr3_length: 11; d_call: -; j_call: TRBJ2-1; clone_size: few; v_call: TRBV7-6; cdr3_nt: TGTGCCAGCACCGTAGCCAATGAGCAGTTCTTC; cdr3_aa: CASTVANEQFF
cdr3_length: 15; d_call: -; j_call: TRBJ1-3; clone_size: many; v_call: TRBV28; cdr3_nt: TGTGCCAGCAGTAGGGACGGCCGCTCTGGAAACACCATATATTTT; cdr3_aa: CASSRDGRSGNTIYF
cdr3_length: 16; d_call: -; j_call: TRBJ2-1; clone_size: many; v_call: TRBV7-9; cdr3_nt: TGTGCCAGCAGCCCAACCCTAGGGCTGGGTGACAATGAGCAGTTCTTC; cdr3_aa: CASSPTLGLGDNEQFF
cdr3_length: 14; d_call: -; j_call: TRBJ1-1; clone_size: many; v_call: TRBV12-3/TRBV12-4; cdr3_nt: TGTGCCGTAACAATGGGAAGAGGAGGCACTGAAGCTTTCTTT; cdr3_aa: CAVTMGRGGTEAFF
cdr3_length: 13; d_call: -; j_call: TRBJ2-1; clone_size: many; v_call: TRBV12-3/TRBV12-4; cdr3_nt: TGTGCCAGCAGAGATGACAGCTACAATGAGCAGTTCTTC; cdr3_aa: CASRDDSYNEQFF